This T cell receptor beta chain was sequenced during a study of Graves' ophthalmopathy and Graves' hyperthyroidism. Study as a whole: Stable hyperthyroidism was defined by absence of ophthalmopathy within 18 months of follow-up. General observations from the study: Prediction of ophthalmopathy progression reached approximately 64% sensitivity and around 75% specificity.

Trimming shortened V by 5 bases and J by 8 bases, and 16 bases separated the two germline ends. This CDR3 is built from 14 residues. The V gene's germline CDR1 is DFQATT and CDR2 SNEGSKA (reference sequence). RNA served as the template for amplifying TCR beta CDR3 regions. The library came from an HTBI-primed first-round RT-PCR and a second-round multiplex PCR. One entry per CDR3 protein, called by TCRdb with MiXCR from the multiplex PCR reads. Of around 1,200,000 distinct CDR3 sequences listed, 35% to 40% are singletons. This clonotype appeared many times. The antigen remains undetermined. Included hyperthyroidism patients were aged 18 to 65 and newly diagnosed (under 2 months' duration). Clinical symptoms and serum thyroxine were used for diagnosis; TRAb, thyroid ultrasound and orbital computed tomography were also relied on.

The chain recombines TRBV20-1 with TRBJ1-6, with unresolved D. Sequencing input: peripheral blood or thyroid tissue (not recorded which). This TCR derives from an adult man with Graves' hyperthyroidism. Written as DNA, the CDR3 is TGCAGTGCTTCCAGAGGCTCAGTAGATTCACCCCTCCACTTT. Amino acids: CSASRGSVDSPLHF.